This TCR beta chain was sequenced for a study of type 1 regulatory T cells. Overall study: T-allo10 is a Tr1-enriched, alloantigen-specific CD4 T cell product made in vitro.

One entry per CDR3 protein results from TCRdb running MiXCR on the reads. The table records 75,000 to 100,000 distinct CDR3 sequences, 31% of them present only once. Trimming took off 2 bases at V and 0 bases at J, with 1 base between the two ends. The CDR3 covers 12 residues. The rearrangement joins TRBV12-3 or TRBV12-4 to TRBJ1-2; D ambiguous. Sequencing was done on a sample of CD4+ T cells, either the whole sample or a sorted fraction (not recorded which). The sequence derives from a human donor in good health. In nucleotides, the CDR3 is TGTGCCAGCAGTTTACCTAACTATGGCTACACCTTC. Residues: CASSLPNYGYTF.